This is a list of T cell receptor beta chains from one sample in a study of OX40 agonist ivuxolimab in advanced cancers. Here immunoSEQ multiplex PCR was the method, and the copy in TCRdb shows in-frame clones only, minus some. The sample records tens of thousands of clones, about 77% being singletons. The starting material was CD4+ or CD8+ T cells sorted from blood, obtained in a trial of the OX40 agonist ivuxolimab. Receptors originate from an adult with an advanced solid tumor such as melanoma, head and neck, liver or kidney cancer. Both conserved end residues are trimmed from each CDR3. Each record gives: J gene, V gene, CDR3 protein.

TRBJ2-7 | TRBV5-6 | ASRAETGIPYEQY
TRBJ1-2 | TRBV6-5 | ASSFTGINYGYT
TRBJ1-1 | TRBV27 | ASSLYDGNTEAF
TRBJ1-2 | TRBV2 | ASGDSFYGYT
TRBJ2-3 | TRBV27 | ASTRWSSTDTQY
TRBJ2-3 | TRBV12-5 | ASGPPPGLAADTQY
TRBJ2-1 | TRBV7-6 | ASSLAIGSREQF
TRBJ2-2 | TRBV19 | ASSNAGFGELF
TRBJ2-1 | TRBV6-1 | ASQEGLYNEQF
TRBJ2-3 | TRBV19 | ASSIGGGGAGNTQY
TRBJ2-7 | TRBV4-1 | ASSQLDREGDEQY
TRBJ2-1 | TRBV11-2 | ASSADLNNEQF
TRBJ2-7 | TRBV11-2 | ASSLDAGTYEQY
TRBJ2-5 | TRBV2 | ASSADYQETQY
TRBJ2-7 | TRBV7-9 | ASSSDYEQY
TRBJ1-2 | TRBV27 | ASSLSIAEDGYT
TRBJ2-7 | TRBV19 | ASSIGSSYEQY
TRBJ1-2 | TRBV19 | ATKMGGHGYT
TRBJ2-3 | TRBV5-1 | ASSGYTDTQY
TRBJ2-3 | TRBV4-3 | ASSQDLGPGVTDTQY
TRBJ2-7 | TRBV7-8 | ASRNAQDRGN
TRBJ2-5 | TRBV6-5 | ATQEGAGVQETQY
TRBJ2-3 | TRBV19 | ASSTGDWDDTQY
TRBJ1-2 | TRBV27 | ASSPGGYGYT
TRBJ2-1 | TRBV4-1 | ASSQDIGRQNYNEQF
TRBJ1-2 | TRBV4-3 | ASSQWQGADYGYT
TRBJ1-1 | TRBV11-2 | ASSSTDWTEAF
TRBJ1-2 | TRBV29-1 | SVEDLDYGYT
TRBJ2-2 | TRBV7-9 | APGGTKGAGTGELF
TRBJ2-3 | TRBV4-3 | ASSQGDQSTDTQY
TRBJ2-7 | TRBV21-1 | ASSTHRATSSYEQY
TRBJ2-1 | TRBV4-3 | ASSQGLYNEQF
TRBJ2-1 | TRBV7-2 | ASGWDRNYNEQF
TRBJ1-5 | TRBV4-2 | ASSPPNRQGSQPQH
TRBJ2-2 | TRBV4-2 | ASSQDRGRLVATTGELF
TRBJ1-5 | TRBV6-5 | ASSTAGAGQPQH
TRBJ1-5 | TRBV11-2 | ASGLGGNQPQH
TRBJ2-4 | TRBV5-6 | ASSSGWRDRDIQY
TRBJ2-1 | TRBV12-5 | ASGRGNEQF
TRBJ2-3 | TRBV11-2 | ASSFREGRDTQY
TRBJ1-5 | TRBV6-5 | ASSYAGRNQPQH